The next 20 T cell receptor beta chains were all read from a single sample in a study of radiation and T cells in renal cell carcinoma. Some clones are missing from TCRdb's copy, which holds only in-frame ones; the method was immunoSEQ multiplex PCR. The sample records 150,000 to 190,000 clones, approximately 88% being singletons. Time point meaning: blood 2 weeks post-SBRT. The treatment was: 15 Gy SBRT to primary tumor, nephrectomy 4 weeks later. The source was blood, collected from a patient whose treatment included radiotherapy and nephrectomy. Receptors originate from a woman aged 45-59 years with renal cell carcinoma.

The rearrangement joins TRBV7-9 to TRBJ2-7; 7 bases match TRBD2. The CDR3 totals 14 residues. Germline CDR1 SEHNR, CDR2 FQNEAQ (reference sequence). V was pared by 5 bases and J by 2 bases, with 6 bases of the junction left unmatched. In DNA form, the CDR3 reads TGTGCCAGCAGCGCAAGGGGAGGGGCCTACGAGCAGTACTTC. This translates into CASSARGGAYEQYF. The entire variable domain, with the rest obtained from reference TRBV7-9 and TRBJ2-7, is as follows: DTGVSQNPRHKITKRGQNVTFRCDPISEHNRLYWYRQTLGQGPEFLTYFQNEAQLEKSRLLSDRFSAERPKGSFSTLEIQRTEQGDSAMYLCASSARGGAYEQYFGPGTRLTVT.

This clone was seen a few times. CDR3 nucleotide sequence: TGTGCCAGCAGTACCCAAACCTTCTCGGACCGTGAAGCTTTCTTT. This sequence encodes CASSTQTFSDREAFF. This rearrangement joins TRBV9 to TRBJ1-1, with no clear D. With 5 bases removed from V and 7 bases from J, the gap between germline ends came to 21 bases. CDR3 length equals 15 residues. CDR1 and CDR2 (germline): SGDLS, YYNGEE.

V usage is TRBV5-4 and J usage is TRBJ1-5; D is unresolved. The CDR3 is 14 residues long. Germline values: CDR1 SGHNT, CDR2 YYREEE (reference sequence). V was clipped by 0 bases and J by 7 bases, with 11 bases between them. The DNA for the CDR3 is TGTGCCAGCAGCTTGGGCGGGGTTGGGCAGCCCCAGCATTTT. This sequence encodes CASSLGGVGQPQHF. Drawing the rest from reference TRBV5-4 and TRBJ1-5, the complete variable domain is ETGVTQSPTHLIKTRGQQVTLRCSSQSGHNTVSWYQQALGQGPQFIFQYYREEENGRGNFPPRFSGLQFPNYSSELNVNALELDDSALYLCASSLGGVGQPQHFGDGTRLSIL.

V and J are TRBV2 and TRBJ1-1; D remains unclear. CDR1 SNHLY and CDR2 FYNNEI come from the germline V gene. The CDR3 has 14 amino acids. V was pared by 4 bases and J by 3 bases, with 12 bases between. As DNA, the CDR3 is TGTGCCAGCAGTGTCGGGAGGGTTTACACTGAAGCTTTCTTT. This gives the protein CASSVGRVYTEAFF.

The J gene is TRBJ1-2, the V gene TRBV7-8; D gene uncertain. CDR3 length equals 15 residues. V lost 0 bases, J lost 5 bases, and 13 bases lay in between. From germline, CDR1 is SGHVS and CDR2 FQNEAQ. CDR3 bases: TGTGCCAGCAGCTTAGCGGCAGTGGGGAGGTATGGCTACACCTTC. It specifies CASSLAAVGRYGYTF.

V usage is TRBV9 and J usage is TRBJ1-6, with 7 bases matching TRBD1. Germline values: CDR1 SGDLS, CDR2 YYNGEE. Losses at the gene ends were 3 bases for V and 7 bases for J; bases not matched to a gene: 4. The CDR3 is made up of 14 amino acids. The CDR3 region is CASSARGENSPLHF. The CDR3 DNA is TGTGCCAGCAGCGCCAGGGGGGAGAATTCACCCCTCCACTTT.

The rearrangement joins TRBV18 to TRBJ2-1; D may correspond to TRBD1 or TRBD2 (6 bases each). From germline, CDR1 is KGHSH and CDR2 LQKENI. V gave up 1 base and J gave up 6 bases, with 13 bases separating them. The CDR3 loop spans 15 amino acids. In DNA form, the CDR3 reads TGTGCCAGCTCACCACTACTAGGGGGGCTCAATGAGCAGTTCTTC. This encodes CASSPLLGGLNEQFF.

In its sample, this clone was seen a few times. The chain carries TRBV7-9 and TRBJ1-1, with D tentatively TRBD1 (5 bases). The CDR3 is 19 residues long. Trimming took 6 bases from V and 1 from J, leaving 27 bases between them. CDR1 and CDR2 (germline): SEHNR, FQNEAQ (reference sequence). CDR3 sequence: CASSPNRSRALRGNTEAFF. The CDR3 DNA is TGTGCCAGCAGTCCCAACAGAAGTAGGGCCTTAAGGGGGAACACTGAAGCTTTCTTT.

This rearrangement joins TRBV11-2 to TRBJ1-2, with 8 bases aligning to TRBD1. CDR1 SGHAT and CDR2 FQNNGV come from the germline V gene. V lost 10 bases and J lost 8; bases outside the gene matches: 18. There are 15 residues in the CDR3. CDR3 residues: CATKLYSTGVEGYTF. CDR3 bases: TGTGCCACCAAGCTTTACTCGACAGGGGTAGAAGGCTACACCTTC.

The rearrangement joins TRBV7-9 to TRBJ1-5; no clear D. The CDR3 sequence is 15 residues long. V lost 0 bases and J lost 6, with 12 bases in between. CDR1 and CDR2 (germline): SEHNR, FQNEAQ (reference sequence). This CDR3 reads CASSLAGGLGQPQHF. The CDR3 region has the DNA TGTGCCAGCAGCTTAGCAGGAGGGCTTGGTCAGCCCCAGCATTTT.

In its sample, this clone was seen once. The chain combines TRBV29-1 with TRBJ2-2; the D is unclear. CDR1 and CDR2 from the germline V gene are SQVTM and ANQGSEA. This CDR3 region has 12 residues. Trimming took off 3 bases at V and 1 base at J, with 3 bases between the two ends. The DNA for the CDR3 is TGCAGCGTTGAGGGGAACACCGGGGAGCTGTTTTTT. This gives the protein CSVEGNTGELFF.

V usage is TRBV5-1 and J usage is TRBJ1-2; no reliable D call. Germline lookup yields CDR1 SGHRS and CDR2 YFSETQ. This CDR3 is 15 amino acids long. Trimming cost V 4 bases and J 5 bases, with 18 bases left between them. As DNA, the CDR3 is TGCGCCAGCAGCGCTCCGAGCCCCGGAGATTATGGCTACACCTTC. Its translation is CASSAPSPGDYGYTF.

The chain recombines TRBV20-1 with TRBJ1-1; TRBD1 is a possible D gene (5 bases). The CDR3 loop spans 10 amino acids. V was shortened by 3 bases and J by 8 bases, with 7 bases between the two germline ends. CDR1 and CDR2 from the germline V gene are DFQATT and SNEGSKA (reference sequence). The CDR3 DNA follows: TGCAGTGCTAGTAACAGGGAAGCTTTCTTT. This sequence encodes CSASNREAFF.

The rearrangement uses TRBV19 and TRBJ2-5; 7 bases align to TRBD2. The length of the CDR3 is 15 residues. With 6 bases clipped from V and 8 bases from J, the junction kept 15 bases outside the gene matches. Looked up from germline, CDR1 is LNHDA and CDR2 is SQIVND (reference sequence). This CDR3 is CASSPQPGRGVTQYF. The CDR3 DNA sequence: TGTGCCAGTAGCCCGCAGCCCGGCCGGGGGGTAACCCAGTACTTC.

The chain uses TRBV2 and TRBJ1-6; 10 nucleotides agree with TRBD1. Looked up from germline, CDR1 is SNHLY and CDR2 is FYNNEI. The V and J ends lost 4 bases and 7 bases, in that order; junction bases with no gene match: 1. CDR3 length: 14 amino acids. The CDR3 loop is CASSAGQGNSPLHF. The DNA for the CDR3 is TGTGCCAGCAGTGCGGGACAGGGGAATTCACCCCTCCACTTT.

The genes are TRBV5-1 and TRBJ2-5, with 9 bases aligning to TRBD2. After removal of 3 bases from V and 2 bases from J, the junction contained 2 bases not matched to a gene. The CDR3 sequence is 14 residues long. From germline, CDR1 is SGHRS and CDR2 YFSETQ. CDR3 in DNA: TGCGCCAGCAGCTCGGCGGGGGGGCAAGAGACCCAGTACTTC. Residues: CASSSAGGQETQYF.

The chain uses TRBV11-2 and TRBJ2-2; unclear D gene. The CDR3 contains 14 residues. Germline assignment: CDR1 SGHAT and CDR2 FQNNGV. Trimming pared 3 bases from V and 3 bases from J, leaving 8 bases between. DNA of the CDR3: TGTGCCAGCAGCTTGTTTTCCTACACCGGGGAGCTGTTTTTT. It translates to CASSLFSYTGELFF.

The chain couples TRBV4-2 to TRBJ2-6; D not certain. This CDR3 is 15 amino acids long. CDR1 and CDR2 from the germline V gene are LGHNA and YNFKEQ. Trimming pared 2 bases from V and 0 bases from J, leaving 5 bases between. The CDR3 sequence is CASSQSYSGANVLTF. CDR3 bases: TGTGCCAGCAGCCAAAGCTACTCTGGGGCCAACGTCCTGACTTTC.

The chain combines TRBV25-1 with TRBJ1-4, with no clear D. This CDR3 region has 12 residues. Germline V gene sequence: CDR1 MGHDK, CDR2 SYGVNS. V was pared by 6 bases and J by 7 bases, with 9 bases between. Written as DNA, the CDR3 is TGTGCCAGCAGCGCGGGAGGTGAAAAACTGTTTTTT. This codes for CASSAGGEKLFF.

The chain recombines TRBV4-1 with TRBJ1-2; a possible D gene is TRBD1 (6 bases). This CDR3 is built from 14 residues. In germline, CDR1 is MGHRA, CDR2 YSYEKL. V was shortened by 1 base and J by 4 bases, with 10 bases between the two germline ends. CDR3 region: CASSQAQGSYGYTF. The CDR3, as DNA: TGCGCCAGCAGCCAAGCGCAGGGGAGCTATGGCTACACCTTC.